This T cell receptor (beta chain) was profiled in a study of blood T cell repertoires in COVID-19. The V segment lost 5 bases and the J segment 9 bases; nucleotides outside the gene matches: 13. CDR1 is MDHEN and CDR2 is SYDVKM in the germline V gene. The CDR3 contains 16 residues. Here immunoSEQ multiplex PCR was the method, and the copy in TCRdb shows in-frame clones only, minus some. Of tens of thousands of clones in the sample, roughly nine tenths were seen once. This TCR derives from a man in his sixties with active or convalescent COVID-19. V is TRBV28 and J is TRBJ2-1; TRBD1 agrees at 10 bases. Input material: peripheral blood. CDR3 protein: CASSRRPGQGTVEQFF. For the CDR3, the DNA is TGTGCCAGCAGTCGACGACCGGGACAGGGGACAGTTGAGCAGTTCTTC.